This passage covers 5 T cell receptor beta chains from one sample sequenced in a study of blood T cell repertoires in COVID-19. The method was immunoSEQ multiplex PCR; TCRdb's version includes in-frame clones alone and lacks a portion of them. The sample holds 52,000 or so clones, 88% seen once. Source material: peripheral blood. These receptors all come from a man in his fifties or sixties with active COVID-19.

V gene TRBV4-2 combines with J gene TRBJ2-1; 10 bases map to TRBD2. The V and J ends lost 3 bases and 5 bases, in that order; junction bases with no gene match: 10. This CDR3 has 17 amino acids. Germline V gene sequence: CDR1 LGHNA, CDR2 YNFKEQ. CDR3 coding DNA: TGTGCCAGCAGCCAGGGGGGCGGGACTAGCGAAGACAATGAGCAGTTCTTC. It translates to CASSQGGGTSEDNEQFF.

Worth noting for this clone: Germline is not matched at one junction end, which may reflect a read error. This chain uses TRBV7-2 with TRBJ2-7; a possible D gene is TRBD2 (6 bases). The length of the CDR3 is 13 residues. Germline V gene lookup returns CDR1 SGHTA and CDR2 FQGNSA. CDR3 coding DNA: TGTGCCAGCAGCGTAGCCTCTCGGGAGGAGCAGTACTTC. It codes for CASSVASREEQYF.

The V gene is TRBV19, the J gene TRBJ1-4; D remains ambiguous. The V gene's germline CDR1 is LNHDA and CDR2 SQIVND (reference sequence). Trimming took 3 bases from V and 7 from J, leaving 6 bases between them. The CDR3 is made up of 12 amino acids. This CDR3 reads CASSIAGEKLFF. CDR3 DNA sequence: TGTGCCAGTAGTATCGCGGGTGAAAAACTGTTTTTT.

The chain is built from TRBV19 and TRBJ1-4, with D possibly matching TRBD1 (6 bases). Trimming took 5 bases from V and 4 from J, leaving 17 bases between them. The CDR3 is 16 amino acids. CDR1 LNHDA and CDR2 SQIVND come from the germline V gene (reference sequence). The CDR3: CASSFRPGHSNEKLFF. CDR3 nucleotide sequence: TGTGCCAGTAGTTTCCGACCGGGACACAGTAATGAAAAACTGTTTTTT. The variable domain in full, with the rest retrieved from reference TRBV19 and TRBJ1-4, is DGGITQSPKYLFRKEGQNVTLSCEQNLNHDAMYWYRQDPGQGLRLIYYSQIVNDFQKGDIAEGYSVSREKKESFPLTVTSAQKNPTAFYLCASSFRPGHSNEKLFFGSGTQLSVL.

J is TRBJ2-1 and V is TRBV25-1; weak D call: TRBD1 (6 bases). V lost 6 bases, J lost 9 bases, and 15 bases lay in between. The CDR3 consists of 13 residues. Germline V gene data show CDR1 as MGHDK and CDR2 as SYGVNS. CDR3 coding DNA: TGTGCCAGCAGAAGCCTAAAGGACAGTGAGCAGTTCTTC. Amino acid sequence: CASRSLKDSEQFF.